A single T cell receptor beta chain is shown here with its context. These data belong to a study of blood T cell repertoires in COVID-19. Looking at the study overall: The United States, Italy and Spain supplied acute and convalescent COVID-19 samples.

V was clipped by 3 bases and J by 0 bases; unmatched bases: 10. This CDR3 is built from 18 residues. Germline-derived CDR1 and CDR2 are SGHRS and YFSETQ. Measured with immunoSEQ multiplex PCR; TCRdb has only the in-frame clones, and not every one. The sample carries approximately 250,000 clones, around 90% recorded once. In Seattle, patients joined the study during active infection and were tracked longitudinally. What was sequenced was peripheral blood. V is TRBV5-1 and J is TRBJ1-5; 9 positions match TRBD1. The clonotype comes from a man aged 30 to 39 with COVID-19, enrolled during active disease. The DNA for the CDR3 is TGCGCCAGCAGCTCCTGGGACAGGGACAGATATAGCAATCAGCCCCAGCATTTT. This sequence encodes CASSSWDRDRYSNQPQHF.